Presented here are 13 T cell receptor beta chains from one specimen sequenced in a study of vaccination effects on CD4 cells after COVID-19. Data came from immunoSEQ multiplex PCR; TCRdb stores just in-frame clones and leaves some out. This sample yields some 61,000 clones, of which about 80% are seen a single time; 0.85% to 1% belongs to the top ten. Peptide-pool stimulation followed by sequencing identified expanded antigen-specific CD4+ clonotypes in the ViraFEST assay. Following an approximately ten-day culture, CD4+ T cells were purified. Participants were given two doses of BNT162b2 or mRNA-1273 vaccine. Which antigens these TCRs recognize remains unknown. The specimen comprised CD4+ T cells from PBMCs cultured with HCoV-OC43 spike peptides, sampled after COVID-19 vaccination. Subset given: HCoV-OC43 spike overlapping peptide pool stimulation. The source is a human donor who received a COVID-19 vaccine.

V usage is TRBV18 and J usage is TRBJ1-2, with 7 positions matching TRBD1. The CDR3 covers 13 residues. The ends lost 6 bases at V and 4 bases at J; junction bases unmatched: 5. Germline CDR1 KGHSH, CDR2 LQKENI. CDR3 in amino acids: CASSRQGPYGYTF. In nucleotides, the CDR3 is TGTGCCAGCTCCCGACAGGGTCCCTATGGCTACACCTTC.

V usage is TRBV23-1 and J usage is TRBJ2-7; possibly TRBD1 or TRBD2 for D (5 bases each). TRBV23-1 has ORF status, its function being uncertain. The CDR3 extends over 13 amino acids. Trimming removed 0 bases at V and 7 bases at J, with 10 bases between. For the CDR3, the DNA is TGCGCCAGCAGTCAATCCGGGACGCAAGAGCAGTACGTC. It is translated as CASSQSGTQEQYV.

A few counts support this clone. The chain links TRBV6-4 to TRBJ1-2; possible D gene TRBD1, 6 bases. With 4 bases removed from V and 8 bases from J, the gap between germline ends came to 17 bases. The CDR3 length is 14 residues. In germline, CDR1 is MRHNA, CDR2 SNTAGT. The CDR3 loop is CASSVAQGHEGYTF. CDR3 bases: TGTGCCAGCAGTGTAGCCCAGGGGCATGAAGGCTACACCTTC.

The chain uses TRBV7-7 and TRBJ2-3; TRBD2 matches at 9 bases. V shed 7 bases and J 4 bases; nucleotides not matched to a gene: 18. This CDR3 comprises 18 residues. CDR1 is SSHAT and CDR2 is FNYEAQ in the germline V gene (reference sequence). CDR3 coding DNA: TGTGCCAGCACCCAGGGGCCTAGCGGGGTGATCGGAGCAGATACGCAGTATTTT. Translation gives CASTQGPSGVIGADTQYF.

The rearrangement links TRBV5-1 to TRBJ2-4, with a tentative D call TRBD2 (6 bases). Trimming removed 1 base at V and 9 bases at J, with 17 bases between. The CDR3 covers 15 residues. Germline lookup yields CDR1 SGHRS and CDR2 YFSETQ. The CDR3 DNA sequence: TGCGCCAGCAGCTTGTCCGGGGTGGGGAGGAGCATTCAGTACTTC. Protein sequence: CASSLSGVGRSIQYF. The whole variable domain, filled in from reference TRBV5-1 and TRBJ2-4, reads KAGVTQTPRYLIKTRGQQVTLSCSPISGHRSVSWYQQTPGQGLQFLFEYFSETQRNKGNFPGRFSGRQFSNSRSEMNVSTLELGDSALYLCASSLSGVGRSIQYFGAGTRLSVL.

The chain has TRBV4-3 and TRBJ2-3; 8 bases are shared with TRBD1. This CDR3 spans 16 amino acids. V trimming: 1 base; J trimming: 5 bases; junction bases outside the gene matches: 8. Germline V lookup: CDR1 LGHNA, CDR2 YSLEER. CDR3 nucleotides: TGCGCCAGCAGCCAAGTGAGGACAGGGATGGGAGATACGCAGTATTTT. Amino acid sequence: CASSQVRTGMGDTQYF.

This clone showed up just once. The chain uses TRBV7-3 and TRBJ2-1; D is ambiguous. Germline CDR1 reads SGHTA; CDR2 reads FQGTGA. There are 14 residues in the CDR3. Trimming took 2 bases from V and 5 from J, leaving 10 bases between them. DNA for the CDR3: TGTGCCAGCAGCTTAGTCTCTTCCGACAATGAGCAGTTCTTC. Its protein product is CASSLVSSDNEQFF.

The chain couples TRBV6-4 to TRBJ2-3, with a possible D match to TRBD1 (5 bases). The germline V and J ends were trimmed by 4 bases and 2 bases, with 16 bases remaining between them. The V gene's germline CDR1 is MRHNA and CDR2 SNTAGT. The CDR3 runs 16 residues. The CDR3, as DNA: TGTGCCAGCAGTGCGGTTTGGGGCTCAGACACAGATACGCAGTATTTT. As protein: CASSAVWGSDTDTQYF.

This rearrangement joins TRBV19 to TRBJ1-2; D may be TRBD1 (6 bases). CDR1 LNHDA and CDR2 SQIVND come from the germline V gene (reference sequence). CDR3 length: 13 amino acids. V lost 6 bases and J 2 bases, leaving 10 bases between the germline ends. In nucleotides, the CDR3 is TGTGCCAGTAGGAGACAGGAGAACTATGGCTACACCTTC. Protein product: CASRRQENYGYTF.

This clone was seen more than once but under ten times. The chain employs TRBV9 and TRBJ1-6; maybe TRBD1 (5 bases). CDR1 and CDR2 (germline): SGDLS, YYNGEE. V was trimmed by 4 bases and J by 6 bases, leaving 11 bases between them. The CDR3 loop spans 14 amino acids. The DNA for the CDR3 is TGTGCCAGCAGCTCCCGACAGTTTAATTCACCCCTCCACTTT. Protein sequence: CASSSRQFNSPLHF.

V is TRBV2 and J is TRBJ2-5; the D is unclear. With 8 bases removed from V and 4 bases from J, the gap between germline ends came to 8 bases. CDR3 length: 11 residues. Germline V gene sequence: CDR1 SNHLY, CDR2 FYNNEI. In DNA, the CDR3 is TGTGCCAGCCTGTCGAGAGAGACCCAGTACTTC. Protein product: CASLSRETQYF. The complete variable domain, with remaining parts taken from reference TRBV2 and TRBJ2-5, reads EPEVTQTPSHQVTQMGQEVILRCVPISNHLYFYWYRQILGQKVEFLVSFYNNEISEKSEIFDDQFSVERPDGSNFTLKIRSTKLEDSAMYFCASLSRETQYFGPGTRLLVL.

This rearrangement joins TRBV5-1 to TRBJ2-1; 10 nucleotides agree with TRBD2. The CDR3 loop spans 16 amino acids. From germline, CDR1 is SGHRS and CDR2 YFSETQ. Trimming at V came to 4 bases and at J to 5 bases, leaving 9 bases not matched to a gene. DNA of the CDR3: TGCGCCAGCAGCATATGGACTAGCGGAGTCGACAATGAGCAGTTCTTC. Its translation: CASSIWTSGVDNEQFF.

The rearrangement joins TRBV6-8 to TRBJ1-3; unclear D gene. Germline CDR1 reads MNHGY; CDR2 reads SAAAGT. This CDR3 is built from 10 residues. The CDR3 loop reads CELSGNTIYF. The CDR3 nucleotides read TGTGAACTCTCTGGAAACACCATATATTTT.